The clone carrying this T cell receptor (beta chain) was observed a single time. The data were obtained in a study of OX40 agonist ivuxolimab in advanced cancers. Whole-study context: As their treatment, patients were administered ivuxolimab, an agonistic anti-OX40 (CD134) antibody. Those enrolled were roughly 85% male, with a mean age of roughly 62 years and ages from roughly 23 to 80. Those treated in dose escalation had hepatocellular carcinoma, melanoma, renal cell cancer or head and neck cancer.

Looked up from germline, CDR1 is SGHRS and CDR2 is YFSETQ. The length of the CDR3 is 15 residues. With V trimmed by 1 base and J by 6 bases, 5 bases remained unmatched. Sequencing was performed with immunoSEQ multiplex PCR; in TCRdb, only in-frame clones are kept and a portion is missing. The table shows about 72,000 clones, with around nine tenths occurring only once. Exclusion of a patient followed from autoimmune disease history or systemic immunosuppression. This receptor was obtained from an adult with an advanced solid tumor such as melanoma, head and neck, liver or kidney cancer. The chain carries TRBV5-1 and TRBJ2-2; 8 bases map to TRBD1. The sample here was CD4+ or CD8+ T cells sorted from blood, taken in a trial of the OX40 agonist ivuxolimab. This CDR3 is CASSLPDRVAGELFF. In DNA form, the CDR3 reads TGCGCCAGCAGCTTGCCGGACAGGGTCGCCGGGGAGCTGTTTTTT.